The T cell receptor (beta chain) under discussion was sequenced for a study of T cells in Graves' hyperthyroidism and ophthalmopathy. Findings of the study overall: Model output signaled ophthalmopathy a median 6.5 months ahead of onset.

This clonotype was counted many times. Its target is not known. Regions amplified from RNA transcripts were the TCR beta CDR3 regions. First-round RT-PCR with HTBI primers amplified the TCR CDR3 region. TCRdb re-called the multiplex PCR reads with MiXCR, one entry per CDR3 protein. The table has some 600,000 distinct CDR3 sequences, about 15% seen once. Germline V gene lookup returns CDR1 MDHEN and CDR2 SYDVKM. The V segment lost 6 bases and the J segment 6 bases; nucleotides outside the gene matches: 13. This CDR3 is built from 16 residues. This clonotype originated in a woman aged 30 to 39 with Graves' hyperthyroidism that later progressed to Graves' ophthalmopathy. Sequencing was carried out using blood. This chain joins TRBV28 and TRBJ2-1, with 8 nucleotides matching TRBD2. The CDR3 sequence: CASSSGGGSKANEQFF. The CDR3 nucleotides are TGTGCCAGCAGCTCCGGCGGGGGGAGCAAAGCCAATGAGCAGTTCTTC.